Below, one T cell receptor beta chain is given with its context. Antigen: not known. A single record per CDR3 protein comes from TCRdb applying MiXCR to the RT-PCR reads. Of almost 600,000 distinct CDR3 sequences detected, 14% appear once; the ten largest clones hold around 10%. The sample comes from a study of response to subunit inactivated influenza vaccine. Study results and caveats: The study's authors posited that every seasonal influenza vaccination enlists few new T cells.

This TCR was recovered from a middle-aged man who received an inactivated influenza vaccine. This material consisted of PBMCs from blood, taken 11 to 12 days after vaccination.

Written as DNA, the CDR3 is TGTGCCAGCAGCCCGATTTCTAGCGGGGTCTCCTACGAGCAGTACTTC. Translated: CASSPISSGVSYEQYF. This sequence joins TRBV4-2 and TRBJ2-7; 9 bases map to TRBD2. CDR1 is LGHNA, CDR2 YNFKEQ, per germline. This CDR3 has 16 residues. The V and J ends lost 4 bases and 0 bases, in that order; junction bases with no gene match: 7.